The next 14 T cell receptor beta chains were all read from a single sample in a study of T cells in Graves' hyperthyroidism and ophthalmopathy. TCR beta CDR3 regions were amplified from RNA transcripts. An initial round of RT-PCR targeting the TCR CDR3 relied on the HTBI primer set. A single record per CDR3 protein comes from TCRdb applying MiXCR to the multiplex PCR reads. The table has 96,000 or so distinct CDR3 sequences, over 50% seen once; the top ten hold 27%. The sample consisted of blood. These TCRs come from a woman aged 40 to 49 with Graves' hyperthyroidism.

The count of this clonotype is one. It may be a read error: a sequence one base away is much more abundant. J is TRBJ1-1 and V is TRBV10-3; tentatively, D is TRBD1 (6 bases). Germline lookup yields CDR1 ENHRY and CDR2 SYGVKD. The CDR3 consists of 14 residues. V was pared by 5 bases and J by 2 bases, with 12 bases between. CDR3 sequence reads: CAISFDRTNTEAFF. CDR3 bases: TGTGCCATCAGTTTCGACAGGACTAACACTGAAGCTTTCTTT.

The V call is TRBV10-2, the J call TRBJ2-7; D possibly corresponds to TRBD2 (6 bases). The CDR3 has 15 amino acids. The V gene's germline CDR1 is WSHSY and CDR2 SAAADI. Trimming stripped 0 bases from V and 0 bases from J, with 9 bases between. As DNA, the CDR3 is TGCGCCAGCAGTGAGTCGAGAGCGGGCTCCTACGAGCAGTACTTC. Translated, it gives CASSESRAGSYEQYF.

The chain has TRBV19 and TRBJ2-2, with TRBD1 matching over 7 bases. The germline V gene has CDR1 LNHDA and CDR2 SQIVND (reference sequence). The CDR3 consists of 15 residues. Unmatched junction bases numbered 5, after V lost 0 bases and J lost 7 bases. The CDR3 spells CASSIDHRQGGELFF. CDR3 nucleotides: TGTGCCAGTAGTATAGATCACCGACAGGGCGGGGAGCTGTTTTTT.

This clonotype qualifies as medium-sized. This chain uses TRBV29-1 with TRBJ1-2; D is possibly TRBD1 (5 bases). This CDR3 contains 16 residues. Trimming stripped 3 bases from V and 1 base from J, with 18 bases between. The germline V gene encodes CDR1 SQVTM and CDR2 ANQGSEA. The CDR3 sequence: CSVDEGAGAFNYGYTF. The CDR3 DNA sequence: TGCAGCGTTGATGAAGGGGCAGGAGCCTTTAACTATGGCTACACCTTC.

The table lists this clonotype with many counts. The rearrangement joins TRBV6-6 to TRBJ2-3; TRBD1 might be the D (6 bases). V gave up 6 bases and J gave up 2 bases, with 18 bases separating them. The germline V gene encodes CDR1 MNHNY and CDR2 SVGAGI (reference sequence). The CDR3 contains 16 residues. CDR3 sequence: CASSNDAGANTDTQYF. DNA of the CDR3: TGTGCCAGCAGCAACGACGCAGGGGCCAACACAGATACGCAGTATTTT.

This clonotype was observed a handful of times. A read error is possible here, since a much larger clone lies one base away. The chain uses TRBV7-9 and TRBJ2-7, with TRBD2 as a possible D gene (6 bases). Germline V gives CDR1 SEHNR, CDR2 FQNEAQ (reference sequence). The length of the CDR3 is 16 residues. The DNA of the CDR3 is TGTGCCAGCAGCGTAACCCCGTTTGGGGCGGACTACGGGCAGTACTTC. Encoded protein: CASSVTPFGADYGQYF.

This clonotype was detected ten times or more. The chain uses TRBV5-1 and TRBJ1-2; no firm D call. Trimming left V 1 base short and J 6 bases short, with 13 bases between. The CDR3 loop spans 14 amino acids. Germline values: CDR1 SGHRS, CDR2 YFSETQ. DNA of the CDR3: TGCGCCAGCAGCTTGACCCACGGGGTGGATGGCTACACCTTC. It yields the protein CASSLTHGVDGYTF. Full variable domain (rest looked up from reference TRBV5-1 and TRBJ1-2): KAGVTQTPRYLIKTRGQQVTLSCSPISGHRSVSWYQQTPGQGLQFLFEYFSETQRNKGNFPGRFSGRQFSNSRSEMNVSTLELGDSALYLCASSLTHGVDGYTFGSGTRLTVV.

The rearrangement joins TRBV7-2 to TRBJ2-7, with 9 bases lining up with TRBD1. The CDR3 extends over 12 amino acids. Trimming removed 3 bases from V and 12 bases from J; junction bases left unmatched: 6. Looked up from germline, CDR1 is SGHTA and CDR2 is FQGNSA. In nucleotides, the CDR3 is TGTGCCAGCAGCTTCACCGGGACAGGGTTGTACTTC. Translating it yields CASSFTGTGLYF.

The DNA of the CDR3 is TGTGCCAGCAGCGTAGGTGGGGGGTTGGGAACTAATGAAAAACTGTTTTTT. This translates into CASSVGGGLGTNEKLFF. This sequence joins TRBV9 and TRBJ1-4; a possible D gene is TRBD1 (5 bases). The CDR3 is made up of 17 amino acids. V dropped 0 bases and J dropped 1 base, with 13 bases sitting between them. Germline loops: CDR1 SGDLS, CDR2 YYNGEE.

The chain links TRBV9 to TRBJ1-6; D ambiguous. Germline V gives CDR1 SGDLS, CDR2 YYNGEE. V lost 6 bases to trimming and J lost 7 bases, with 14 bases between them. The CDR3 is 14 amino acids. The CDR3 protein is CASKWAKENSPLHF. CDR3 coding DNA: TGTGCCAGCAAGTGGGCAAAAGAGAATTCACCCCTCCACTTT.

The chain has TRBV7-8 and TRBJ2-7, with D maybe TRBD1 (6 bases). CDR1 is SGHVS and CDR2 is FQNEAQ in the germline V gene. The CDR3 sequence is 16 residues long. Trimming cost V 1 base and J 0 bases, with 13 bases left between them. The CDR3 DNA follows: TGTGCCAGCAGCTTAGGATCTAGACAGGTCTCCTACGAGCAGTACTTC. Encoded protein: CASSLGSRQVSYEQYF.

V gene TRBV12-3 or TRBV12-4 combines with J gene TRBJ2-7; D tentatively reads TRBD1 or TRBD2 (5 bases each). The length of the CDR3 is 15 residues. Trimming left V 6 bases short and J 1 base short, with 16 bases between. CDR3 region: CASRSERDRSYEQYF. CDR3 sequence (DNA): TGTGCCAGCAGATCGGAACGGGACCGGTCCTACGAGCAGTACTTC.

In nucleotides, the CDR3 is TGCAGCGTTGCGGGGGGGGGGCTAGCGGGAGTAGGAGAGACCCAGTACTTC. It yields the protein CSVAGGGLAGVGETQYF. The V and J genes are TRBV29-1 and TRBJ2-5; 10 nucleotides agree with TRBD2. The CDR3 has 17 amino acids. Trimming cost V 4 bases and J 4 bases; bases outside gene matches: 15. Looked up from germline, CDR1 is SQVTM and CDR2 is ANQGSEA. The full variable domain, rest sourced from reference TRBV29-1 and TRBJ2-5, is SAVISQKPSRDICQRGTSLTIQCQVDSQVTMMFWYRQQPGQSLTLIATANQGSEATYESGFVIDKFPISRPNLTFSTLTVSNMSPEDSSIYLCSVAGGGLAGVGETQYFGPGTRLLVL.

Of note for this clonotype: An end of the junction does not agree with germline; a read error may underlie this. The V and J genes are TRBV7-2 and TRBJ2-5, with D possibly matching TRBD2 (5 bases). The CDR3 totals 14 residues. The germline V gene has CDR1 SGHTA and CDR2 FQGNSA. CDR3 region: CASSLTQDRETQNF. The CDR3 nucleotides read TGTGCCAGCAGCTTAACGCAGGATAGGGAGACCCAGAACTTC.